The sequence of this TCR beta chain was determined in a study of CD8 T cells in Susac syndrome. RNA in amounts of roughly 0.5 to 1 ug was reverse transcribed with random hexamers. Using its own MiXCR run on the immunoSEQ multiplex PCR reads, TCRdb lists one record per CDR3 protein. This table has approximately 180,000 distinct CDR3 sequences, 90% to 97% appearing once. V was trimmed by 0 bases and J by 6 bases, leaving 10 bases between them. Germline values: CDR1 LGHDT, CDR2 YNNKEL (reference sequence). The CDR3 contains 14 residues. V is TRBV3-1 and J is TRBJ2-3; weak D call: TRBD2 (5 bases). The receptor's source is a human donor with multiple sclerosis. Sequenced material: CD4+ T cells from PBMCs. CDR3 region: CASSQDRGRDTQYF. For the CDR3, the DNA is TGTGCCAGCAGCCAAGATAGAGGGCGGGATACGCAGTATTTT.